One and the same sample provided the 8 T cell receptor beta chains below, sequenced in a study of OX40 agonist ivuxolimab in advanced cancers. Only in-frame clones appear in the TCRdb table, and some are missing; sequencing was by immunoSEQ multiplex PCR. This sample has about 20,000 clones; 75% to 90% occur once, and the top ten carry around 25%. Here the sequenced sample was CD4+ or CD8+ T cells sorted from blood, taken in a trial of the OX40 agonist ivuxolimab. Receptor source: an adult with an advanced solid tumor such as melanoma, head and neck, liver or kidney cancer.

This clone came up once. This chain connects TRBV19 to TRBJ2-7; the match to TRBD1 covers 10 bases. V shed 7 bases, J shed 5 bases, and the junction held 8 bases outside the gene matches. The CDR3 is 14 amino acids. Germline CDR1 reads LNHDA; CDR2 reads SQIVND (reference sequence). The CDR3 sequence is CASTGTGVFDEQYF. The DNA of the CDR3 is TGTGCCAGTACCGGGACAGGGGTATTTGACGAGCAGTACTTC.

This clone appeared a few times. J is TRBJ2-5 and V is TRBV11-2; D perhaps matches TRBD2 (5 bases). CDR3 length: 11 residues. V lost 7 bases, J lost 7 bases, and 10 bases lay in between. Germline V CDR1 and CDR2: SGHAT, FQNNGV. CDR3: CASMTRGTQYF. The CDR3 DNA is TGTGCCAGCATGACACGGGGGACCCAGTACTTC.

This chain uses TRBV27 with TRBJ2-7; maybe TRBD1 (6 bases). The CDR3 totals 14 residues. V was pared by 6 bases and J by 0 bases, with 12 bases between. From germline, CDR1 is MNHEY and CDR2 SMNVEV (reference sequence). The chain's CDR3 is CASSQGRASYEQYF. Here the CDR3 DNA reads TGTGCCAGCAGCCAGGGGCGGGCCTCCTACGAGCAGTACTTC.

Written as DNA, the CDR3 is TGTGCCAGCAGCTGGGGAGGAGGTAACTCCTACAATGAGCAGTTCTTC. Translating it yields CASSWGGGNSYNEQFF. The gene calls are TRBV5-6 and TRBJ2-1; possible D gene TRBD2, 6 bases. V was pared by 3 bases and J by 0 bases, with 13 bases between. The CDR3 runs to 16 residues. Germline loops: CDR1 SGHDT, CDR2 YYEEEE.

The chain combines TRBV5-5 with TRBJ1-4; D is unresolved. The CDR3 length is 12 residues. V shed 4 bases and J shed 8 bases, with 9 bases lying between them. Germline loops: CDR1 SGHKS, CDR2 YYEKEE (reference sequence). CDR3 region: CASSPLEEKLFF. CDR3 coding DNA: TGTGCCAGCAGCCCCTTGGAGGAAAAACTGTTTTTT.

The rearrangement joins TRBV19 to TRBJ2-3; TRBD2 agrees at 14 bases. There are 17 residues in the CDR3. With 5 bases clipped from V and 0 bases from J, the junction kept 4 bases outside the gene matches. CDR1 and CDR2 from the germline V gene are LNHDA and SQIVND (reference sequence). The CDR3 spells CASSAGTSGSSTDTQYF. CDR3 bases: TGTGCCAGTAGTGCCGGGACTAGCGGGAGTAGCACAGATACGCAGTATTTT.

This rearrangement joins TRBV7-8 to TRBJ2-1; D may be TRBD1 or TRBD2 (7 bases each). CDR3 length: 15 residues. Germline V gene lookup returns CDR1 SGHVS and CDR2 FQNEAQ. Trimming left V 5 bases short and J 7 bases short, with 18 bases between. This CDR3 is CASSPRDREGNEQFF. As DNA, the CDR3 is TGTGCCAGCAGCCCCCGAGACAGGGAGGGAAATGAGCAGTTCTTC.

DNA of the CDR3: TGTGCCAGCAGCGACGGACAGAGCTACGAGCAGTACTTC. It encodes CASSDGQSYEQYF. The chain uses TRBV5-6 and TRBJ2-7, with D perhaps matching TRBD1 (6 bases). The CDR3 covers 13 residues. The V gene lost 4 bases and the J gene lost 3 bases, with 11 bases spanning the gap. Germline V gene data show CDR1 as SGHDT and CDR2 as YYEEEE.